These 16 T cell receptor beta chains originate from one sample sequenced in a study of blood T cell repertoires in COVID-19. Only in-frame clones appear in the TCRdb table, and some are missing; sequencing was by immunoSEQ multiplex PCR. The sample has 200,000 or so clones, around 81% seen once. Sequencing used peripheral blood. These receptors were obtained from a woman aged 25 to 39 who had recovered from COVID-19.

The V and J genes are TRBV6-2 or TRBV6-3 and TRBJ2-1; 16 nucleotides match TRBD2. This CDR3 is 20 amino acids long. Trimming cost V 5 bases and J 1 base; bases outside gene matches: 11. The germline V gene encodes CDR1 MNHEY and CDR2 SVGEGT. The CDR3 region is CASSTRGLAGGPRSYNEQFF. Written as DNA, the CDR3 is TGTGCCAGCAGTACGCGGGGACTAGCGGGAGGGCCGAGGTCCTACAATGAGCAGTTCTTC.

In DNA form, the CDR3 reads TGCGCCAGCAGCGAGGGACAGGGTGGCCAAGAGACCCAGTACTTC. It encodes CASSEGQGGQETQYF. This chain uses TRBV5-1 with TRBJ2-5, with 9 bases lining up with TRBD1. CDR3 length: 15 amino acids. CDR1 is SGHRS, CDR2 YFSETQ, per germline. Unmatched junction bases numbered 5, after V lost 4 bases and J lost 1 base.

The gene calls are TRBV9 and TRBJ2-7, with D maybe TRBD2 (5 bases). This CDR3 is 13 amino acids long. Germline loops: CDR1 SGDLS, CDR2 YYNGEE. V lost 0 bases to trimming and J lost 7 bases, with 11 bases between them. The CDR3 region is CASSVAGTREQYF. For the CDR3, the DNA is TGTGCCAGCAGCGTAGCAGGAACTAGGGAGCAGTACTTC.

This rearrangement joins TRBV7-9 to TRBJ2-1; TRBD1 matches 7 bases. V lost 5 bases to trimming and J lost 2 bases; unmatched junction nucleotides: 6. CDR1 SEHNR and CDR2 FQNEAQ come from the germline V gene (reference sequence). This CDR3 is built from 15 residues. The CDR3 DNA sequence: TGTGCCAGCAGCCCACCTGACAGGGCCTACAATGAGCAGTTCTTC. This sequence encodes CASSPPDRAYNEQFF.

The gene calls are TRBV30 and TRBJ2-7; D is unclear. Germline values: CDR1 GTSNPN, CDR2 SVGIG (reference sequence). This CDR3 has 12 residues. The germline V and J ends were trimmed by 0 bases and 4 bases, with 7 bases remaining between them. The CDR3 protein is CAWSVSVYEQYF. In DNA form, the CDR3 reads TGTGCCTGGAGTGTATCGGTGTACGAGCAGTACTTC.

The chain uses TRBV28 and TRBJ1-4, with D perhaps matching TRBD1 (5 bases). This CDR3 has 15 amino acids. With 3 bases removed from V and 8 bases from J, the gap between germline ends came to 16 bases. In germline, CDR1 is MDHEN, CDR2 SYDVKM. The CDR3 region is CASSFGDKGPEKLFF. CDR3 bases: TGTGCCAGCAGTTTCGGTGACAAGGGGCCCGAAAAACTGTTTTTT.

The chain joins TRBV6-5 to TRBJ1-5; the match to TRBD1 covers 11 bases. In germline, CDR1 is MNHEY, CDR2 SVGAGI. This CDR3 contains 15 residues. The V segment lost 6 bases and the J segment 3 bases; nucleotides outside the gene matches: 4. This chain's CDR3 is CASRGQGAVNQPQHF. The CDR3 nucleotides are TGTGCCAGCAGAGGACAGGGGGCGGTCAATCAGCCCCAGCATTTT.

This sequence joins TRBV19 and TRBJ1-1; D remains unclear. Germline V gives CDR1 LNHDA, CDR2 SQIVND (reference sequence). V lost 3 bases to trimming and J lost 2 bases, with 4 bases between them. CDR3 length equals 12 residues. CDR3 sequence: CASSIYNTEAFF. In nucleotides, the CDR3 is TGTGCCAGTAGTATCTATAACACTGAAGCTTTCTTT.

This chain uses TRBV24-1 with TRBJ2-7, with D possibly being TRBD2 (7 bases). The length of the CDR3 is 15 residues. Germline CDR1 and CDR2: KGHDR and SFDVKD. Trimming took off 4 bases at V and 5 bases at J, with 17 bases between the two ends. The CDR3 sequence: CATSDRGGGRNEQYF. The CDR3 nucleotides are TGTGCCACCAGTGACCGAGGGGGGGGGAGGAACGAGCAGTACTTC.

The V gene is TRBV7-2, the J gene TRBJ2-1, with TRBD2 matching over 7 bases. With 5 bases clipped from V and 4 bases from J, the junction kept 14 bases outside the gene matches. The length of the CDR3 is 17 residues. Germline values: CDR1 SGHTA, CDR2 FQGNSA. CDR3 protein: CASSPMQAGVGYNEQFF. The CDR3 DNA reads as TGTGCCAGCAGCCCCATGCAGGCGGGAGTGGGTTACAATGAGCAGTTCTTC.

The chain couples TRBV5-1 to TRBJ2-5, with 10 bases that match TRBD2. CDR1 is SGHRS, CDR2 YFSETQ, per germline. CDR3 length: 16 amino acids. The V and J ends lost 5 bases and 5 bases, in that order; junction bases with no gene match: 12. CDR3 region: CASSSNLAGVGETQYF. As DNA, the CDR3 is TGCGCCAGCAGTTCTAACCTAGCGGGAGTCGGGGAGACCCAGTACTTC.

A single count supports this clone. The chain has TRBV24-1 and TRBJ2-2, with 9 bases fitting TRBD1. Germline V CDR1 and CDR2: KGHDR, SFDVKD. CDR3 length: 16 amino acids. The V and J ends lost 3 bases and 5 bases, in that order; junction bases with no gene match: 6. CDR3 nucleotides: TGTGCCACCAGTGATAACCCGGACAGGGGAACCGGGGAGCTGTTTTTT. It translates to CATSDNPDRGTGELFF.

The DNA for the CDR3 is TGTGCCACCAGCAGAGATATACAGGAGACCCAGTACTTC. This codes for CATSRDIQETQYF. J is TRBJ2-5 and V is TRBV15; D gene ambiguous. V was trimmed by 0 bases and J by 5 bases, leaving 7 bases between them. Germline-derived CDR1 and CDR2 are LNHNV and YYDKDF (reference sequence). The CDR3 covers 13 residues.

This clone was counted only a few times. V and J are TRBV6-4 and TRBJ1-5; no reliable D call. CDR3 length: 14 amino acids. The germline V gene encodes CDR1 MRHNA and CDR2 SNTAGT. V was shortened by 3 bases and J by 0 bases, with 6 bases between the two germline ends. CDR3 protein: CASSEAVSNQPQHF. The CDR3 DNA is TGTGCCAGCAGTGAGGCGGTTAGCAATCAGCCCCAGCATTTT.

For the CDR3, the DNA is TGTGCCAGCAGCTTAGTGGCGGGGGGCGGCGAGCAGTACTTC. Translated, it gives CASSLVAGGGEQYF. The chain employs TRBV11-2 and TRBJ2-7; 8 nucleotides agree with TRBD2. V dropped 1 base and J dropped 6; count of bases not matched to a gene: 5. This CDR3 spans 14 amino acids. The germline V gene has CDR1 SGHAT and CDR2 FQNNGV.

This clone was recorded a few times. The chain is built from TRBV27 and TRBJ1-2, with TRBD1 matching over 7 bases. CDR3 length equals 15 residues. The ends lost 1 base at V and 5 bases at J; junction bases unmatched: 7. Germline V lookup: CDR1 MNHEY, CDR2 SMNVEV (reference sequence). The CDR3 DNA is TGTGCCAGCAGTTTATTAGGGGGCGCTTTTTATGGCTACACCTTC. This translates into CASSLLGGAFYGYTF.